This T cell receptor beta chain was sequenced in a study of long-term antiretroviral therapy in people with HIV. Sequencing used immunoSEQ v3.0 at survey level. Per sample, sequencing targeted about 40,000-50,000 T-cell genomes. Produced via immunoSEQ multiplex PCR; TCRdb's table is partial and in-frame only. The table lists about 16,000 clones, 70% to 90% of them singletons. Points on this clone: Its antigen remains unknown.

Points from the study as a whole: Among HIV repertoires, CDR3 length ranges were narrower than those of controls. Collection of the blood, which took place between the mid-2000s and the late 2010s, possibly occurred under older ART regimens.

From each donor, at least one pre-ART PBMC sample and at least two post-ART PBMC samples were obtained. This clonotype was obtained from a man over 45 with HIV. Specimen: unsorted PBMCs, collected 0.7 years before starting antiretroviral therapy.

Here the CDR3 reads CASSLEGGGQPQHF. CDR3 coding DNA: TGTGCCAGCAGCTTAGAGGGAGGGGGTCAGCCCCAGCATTTT. This sequence joins TRBV11-2 and TRBJ1-5, with a tentative D call TRBD1 (6 bases). CDR3 size: 14 residues. Trimming removed 0 bases from V and 6 bases from J, with 9 bases in between. CDR1 is SGHAT and CDR2 is FQNNGV in the germline V gene.